The source of this TCR beta chain is a study of blood T cell repertoires in COVID-19. Libraries were prepared by immunoSEQ multiplex PCR; TCRdb keeps only in-frame clonotypes and omits some of them. The sample consists of about 250,000 clones, more than 65% of them appearing once. The CDR3 is 14 residues long. The V gene's germline CDR1 is MNHEY and CDR2 SVGAGI. The V and J ends lost 8 bases and 4 bases respectively, with 17 bases between them. The J gene is TRBJ1-2, the V gene TRBV6-5, with D tentatively TRBD1 (5 bases). The sequenced sample consisted of peripheral blood. The receptor was isolated from a person aged 70 to 85 with COVID-19, enrolled during active disease. The CDR3 region has the DNA TGTGCCAGCTTCGACCCAGGGTCTACCTATGGCTACACCTTC. Its translation is CASFDPGSTYGYTF.